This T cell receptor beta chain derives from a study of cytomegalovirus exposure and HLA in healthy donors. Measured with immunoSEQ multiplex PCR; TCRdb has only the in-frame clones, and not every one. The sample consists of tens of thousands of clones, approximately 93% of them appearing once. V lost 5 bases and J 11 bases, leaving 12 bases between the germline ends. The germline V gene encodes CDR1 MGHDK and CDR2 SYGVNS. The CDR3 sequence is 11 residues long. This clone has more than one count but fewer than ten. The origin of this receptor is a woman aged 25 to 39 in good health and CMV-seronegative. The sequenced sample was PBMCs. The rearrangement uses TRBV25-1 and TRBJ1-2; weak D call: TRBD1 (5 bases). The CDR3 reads CASSLLRVYTF. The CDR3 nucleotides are TGTGCCAGCAGTCTGCTCAGGGTGTACACCTTC.